The sequence of this TCR beta chain was determined in a study of cytomegalovirus exposure and HLA in healthy donors (dated by TCRdb to 2016 to 2017). Study-wide context: The 666 repertoires of the first cohort and the 110 or so validation repertoires were produced on the same platform, according to a later analysis. The study aimed to test whether signatures of past pathogen exposure could be identified by cataloging public T cell receptors. Besides the first cohort of 500 to 700 subjects, a separate validation cohort made up of 90 to 150 different subjects was used. To predict cytomegalovirus infection status, the study brought together high-throughput TCR immunosequencing, statistical association of individual TCRs with disease status, and machine learning.

A remark on this clone: The antigen it binds to is not known. No much larger clone exists at a distance of one base, and base qualities are not known.

V loses 5 bases of germline sequence and J loses 3 bases, and the interval between the two ends is 14 bases. Including cysteine and phenylalanine, the CDR3 has 15 amino acids. Of the read, only the CDR3 DNA is kept; its 45 bases are in frame from base 1. According to the germline V gene (reference sequence), CDR1 reads MNHNY and CDR2 reads SVGAGI. To prepare the library, the immunoSEQ multiplex PCR assay was applied. Per the authors' processing: A statistical classification framework was developed to diagnose cytomegalovirus status using the catalog of TCR beta chain sequences. The table comes from immuneACCESS by way of TCRdb, which keeps in-frame sequences with V and J called. Part of the clones is missing from these tables; in studies checked, under half for an unresolved V gene and the rest for unknown reasons. The V and J calls and clone size were taken over from that table, and D and trimming were inferred from the DNA. The sample yields tens of thousands of clones; 90% to 95% were counted once. The ten top clones hold 5.5% to 7.5% of the sample.

Paper-wide results and their limitations: A later analysis had no HLA typing for the validation cohort, so co-occurrence there was scored across all 120 repertoires. The study listed 150 to 200 TCR beta chains as associated with cytomegalovirus. Across donors, most TCR sequences were observed very rarely, whereas some public TCRs were present in many individuals. Subsequent analysis determined that TCRs grouped into clusters in the first cohort also showed a tendency toward co-occurrence across the 130 or so validation repertoires, and 85% to 95% of cluster scores exceeded 0. The authors suggested that the approach could potentially be generalized to other disease states and immunological phenotypes. In vitro tests confirmed that a few of the cytomegalovirus-associated TCR beta chains recognize cytomegalovirus antigens. The classifier was reported to diagnose cytomegalovirus status with high specificity and sensitivity in both the original cohort and the validation cohort.

The donors were included in the validation cohort of roughly 130 subjects, a group kept apart from the approximately 650-subject first cohort. This clonotype was obtained from a young woman in good health and CMV-seropositive. The specimen was PBMCs. The rearranged chain carries TRBV6-6 and TRBJ1-5; the D gene is perhaps TRBD1, from 6 matching bases. The CDR3 has the sequence CASSPQGFTNQPQHF. The DNA sequence follows: TGTGCCAGCAGTCCCCAGGGGTTTACCAATCAGCCCCAGCATTTT.